This T cell receptor (beta chain) was identified in a study of cytomegalovirus exposure and HLA in healthy donors. CDR1 is SGDLS and CDR2 is YYNGEE in the germline V gene. Trimming pared 4 bases from V and 5 bases from J, leaving 12 bases between. The CDR3 sequence is 13 residues long. In the PCR, 60 Vbeta and 13 Jbeta primers were used. Generated by immunoSEQ multiplex PCR, the TCRdb table keeps only in-frame clones and is missing some. The sample has more than 150,000 clones; approximately 84% are singletons. Sequencing was done on a sample of PBMCs. This TCR came from a boy aged 5-17 years in good health and CMV-seronegative. The chain recombines TRBV9 with TRBJ1-2; tentatively, D is TRBD1 (6 bases). The CDR3 protein is CASSPDSLYGYTF. DNA for the CDR3: TGTGCCAGCAGCCCGGACAGCCTATATGGCTACACCTTC.